Below, 24 T cell receptor beta chains from the same sample are listed, as sequenced in a study of blood T cells in healthy people across ages. It was with a sample-barcoded 5' primer and a J-beta primer mix that a second PCR of roughly 7 to 12 cycles was run. TCRdb reprocessed the 5' RACE reads with MiXCR, giving one entry per CDR3 protein. The sample has fewer than 650,000 distinct CDR3 sequences; over 25% are singletons. The sample was also linked to a second study, of T cells of mothers and their children.

The sample taken for sequencing was blood. The receptors come from a boy aged 2 to 9 in good health.

The chain joins TRBV5-1 to TRBJ1-2; 11 bases line up with TRBD1. CDR1 and CDR2 from the germline V gene are SGHRS and YFSETQ. This CDR3 is built from 15 residues. Trimming at V came to 2 bases and at J to 4 bases, leaving 4 bases not matched to a gene. CDR3 in amino acids: CASSLGTGGFYGYTF. The CDR3 nucleotides read TGCGCCAGCAGCTTAGGGACAGGGGGATTCTATGGCTACACCTTC.

V usage is TRBV7-6 and J usage is TRBJ1-2, with 7 bases aligning to TRBD1. The J segment lost 4 bases and the V segment lost 0 bases, leaving 2 bases of the junction unmatched. Per germline, CDR1 SGHVS and CDR2 FNYEAQ. This CDR3 comprises 14 residues. The CDR3 protein is CASSLAAGGYGYTF. The CDR3 DNA reads TGTGCCAGCAGCTTAGCGGCAGGGGGCTATGGCTACACCTTC.

This sequence joins TRBV6-1 and TRBJ2-5, with TRBD2 matching 7 bases. The assigned J gene may be wrong: the sequence end matches TRBJ2-1 better. The CDR3 sequence is 14 residues long. Germline CDR1 is MNHNS and CDR2 is SASEGT. For the CDR3, the DNA is TGTGCCAGCAGTGAACGGGGACTAAACAATGAGCAGTTCTTC. This codes for CASSERGLNNEQFF.

DNA of the CDR3: TGCAGTGGGACGGGACTCCGGAGGGAGACCCAGTACTTC. Translation: CSGTGLRRETQYF. This chain connects TRBV20-1 to TRBJ2-5, with a tentative D call TRBD2 (6 bases). Germline CDR1 is DFQATT and CDR2 is SNEGSKA (reference sequence). Trimming took off 7 bases at V and 5 bases at J, with 17 bases between the two ends. There are 13 residues in the CDR3.

This clonotype has only a few counts. This could be a read error, since a much larger clone is one nucleotide away. The chain employs TRBV25-1 and TRBJ2-5, with D unresolved. CDR3 length: 11 residues. V was pared by 2 bases and J by 7 bases, with 5 bases between. Germline values: CDR1 MGHDK, CDR2 SYGVNS. The CDR3, as DNA: TGTGCCAGCAGTGAAAGAGTGACCCAGTACTTC. It codes for CASSERVTQYF.

This clonotype came up a few times. One end of the junction varies from germline; a read error may be responsible. CDR3 amino acids: CASSFDGSAFNF. The CDR3, as DNA: TGCGCCAGCAGCTTCGACGGGTCAGCCTTTAACTTC. The chain uses TRBV5-1 and TRBJ2-7; D unresolved. Germline values: CDR1 SGHRS, CDR2 YFSETQ. This CDR3 has 12 amino acids. Drawing the rest from reference TRBV5-1 and TRBJ2-7, the complete variable domain is KAGVTQTPRYLIKTRGQQVTLSCSPISGHRSVSWYQQTPGQGLQFLFEYFSETQRNKGNFPGRFSGRQFSNSRSEMNVSTLELGDSALYLCASSFDGSAFNFGPGTRLTVT.

This clonotype was seen repeatedly, ten times or more. CDR3 sequence reads: CASSLGAGELFF. The CDR3 DNA follows: TGTGCCAGCAGCTTGGGGGCCGGGGAGCTGTTTTTT. V is TRBV7-3 and J is TRBJ2-2; D assignment may be TRBD1 or TRBD2 (5 bases each). The germline V and J ends were trimmed by 3 bases and 6 bases, with 5 bases remaining between them. CDR3 length equals 12 residues. The germline V gene has CDR1 SGHTA and CDR2 FQGTGA.

This clonotype was seen a handful of times. The chain employs TRBV25-1 and TRBJ1-2; D possibly corresponds to TRBD1 (5 bases). The germline V gene encodes CDR1 MGHDK and CDR2 SYGVNS. V was shortened by 3 bases and J by 4 bases, with 18 bases between the two germline ends. The CDR3 spans 16 residues. This CDR3 is CASSDPTGGNSYGYTF. CDR3 in DNA: TGTGCCAGCAGTGATCCGACTGGGGGTAATAGCTATGGCTACACCTTC.

This clonotype was picked up a small number of times. The chain couples TRBV7-9 to TRBJ2-5; tentative D call: TRBD2 (5 bases). Trimming pared 11 bases from V and 4 bases from J, leaving 17 bases between. There are 13 residues in the CDR3. Germline loops: CDR1 SEHNR, CDR2 FQNEAQ (reference sequence). In DNA, the CDR3 is TGTGCCTCCCGGGGTGGGGTAACAGAGACCCAGTACTTC. It yields the protein CASRGGVTETQYF.

The chain uses TRBV7-2 and TRBJ2-3; TRBD2 matches 11 bases. Germline values: CDR1 SGHTA, CDR2 FQGNSA. The CDR3 sequence is 16 residues long. The junction had 10 bases not matched to a gene; V was cut back by 5 bases and J by 6 bases. The CDR3 protein is CASSPFLAGGLDTQYF. CDR3 DNA: TGTGCCAGCAGCCCTTTTCTAGCGGGAGGCCTTGATACGCAGTATTTT.

The chain recombines TRBV7-3 with TRBJ2-7; D gene ambiguous. The DNA end is a closer match to TRBJ2-5, so the J assignment may be wrong. This CDR3 has 14 residues. From germline, CDR1 is SGHTA and CDR2 FQGTGA. The CDR3 region has the DNA TGTGCCAGCAGCTTATACGGGCACCAAGAGACCCAGTACTTC. Residues: CASSLYGHQETQYF.

This CDR3 reads CASSDRAGDGSEQFF. For the CDR3, the DNA is TGTGCCAGCAGTGACCGGGCGGGAGATGGTTCTGAGCAGTTCTTC. The V and J genes are TRBV6-4 and TRBJ2-1, with TRBD2 matching 7 bases. Germline CDR1 is MRHNA and CDR2 is SNTAGT. The CDR3 is 15 amino acids. Trimming at V came to 2 bases and at J to 9 bases, leaving 10 bases not matched to a gene.

The J gene is TRBJ2-3, the V gene TRBV11-2; D gene unclear. Germline loops: CDR1 SGHAT, CDR2 FQNNGV. The CDR3 has 15 residues. Trimming removed 2 bases at V and 8 bases at J, with 17 bases between. The CDR3 loop reads CASSLSTVRVVTQYF. The CDR3 nucleotides read TGTGCCAGCAGCTTAAGCACCGTCCGGGTCGTTACGCAGTATTTT.

This clonotype was recorded many times. The chain has TRBV19 and TRBJ2-1, with 9 bases lining up with TRBD2. CDR1 and CDR2 (germline): LNHDA, SQIVND (reference sequence). The CDR3 contains 13 residues. V lost 4 bases to trimming and J lost 7 bases; unmatched junction nucleotides: 2. CDR3 in amino acids: CASSRLAGNEQFF. The CDR3 nucleotides read TGTGCCAGTAGTAGGCTAGCGGGGAATGAGCAGTTCTTC.

This chain joins TRBV28 and TRBJ1-2; perhaps TRBD1 as D (5 bases). Germline CDR1 MDHEN, CDR2 SYDVKM. The germline V and J ends were trimmed by 5 bases and 3 bases, with 10 bases remaining between them. This CDR3 has 13 residues. CDR3 protein: CASSIGHDYGYTF. The CDR3 DNA reads TGTGCCAGCAGTATAGGACATGACTATGGCTACACCTTC.

The table lists this clonotype with a few counts. The V call is TRBV20-1, the J call TRBJ2-7; 11 bases line up with TRBD2. This CDR3 contains 14 residues. J was trimmed by 2 bases and V by 3 bases; bases with no gene match: 3. Germline CDR1 reads DFQATT; CDR2 reads SNEGSKA (reference sequence). The CDR3 spells CSARGTSGPYEQYF. CDR3 coding DNA: TGCAGTGCTAGGGGGACTAGCGGACCCTACGAGCAGTACTTC.

V usage is TRBV12-3 or TRBV12-4 and J usage is TRBJ2-1, with TRBD2 matching over 15 bases. With V trimmed by 5 bases and J by 7 bases, 9 bases remained unmatched. CDR3 length: 17 residues. The CDR3 region is CASSPRTSGRALNEQFF. The CDR3 nucleotides are TGTGCCAGCAGTCCCAGGACTAGCGGGAGGGCCTTAAATGAGCAGTTCTTC.

This clonotype has just a few counts. This sequence joins TRBV28 and TRBJ2-5; 7 nucleotides line up with TRBD1. Near its end, the DNA agrees better with TRBJ2-7, so the J call may be wrong. This CDR3 is 15 amino acids long. Germline CDR1 and CDR2: MDHEN and SYDVKM. In nucleotides, the CDR3 is TGTGCCAGTGACGATCGACAGGGCAGCGGCTACGAGCAGTACTTC. Translation: CASDDRQGSGYEQYF.

The chain couples TRBV12-3 or TRBV12-4 to TRBJ2-3; D not certain. The V and J ends lost 3 bases and 0 bases respectively, with 10 bases between them. The CDR3 length is 15 residues. CDR3 nucleotides: TGTGCCAGCAGTTTTGACCACACTAGCACAGATACGCAGTATTTT. This sequence encodes CASSFDHTSTDTQYF.

The rearrangement joins TRBV30 to TRBJ2-5, with D perhaps matching TRBD1 (6 bases). The germline gives CDR1 GTSNPN, CDR2 SVGIG (reference sequence). The CDR3 totals 13 residues. V was pared by 3 bases and J by 2 bases, with 10 bases between. In DNA, the CDR3 is TGTGCCTGGAGAAGGGGGTTACAAGAGACCCAGTACTTC. Its protein product is CAWRRGLQETQYF.

This clonotype has a handful of counts. The chain recombines TRBV4-2 with TRBJ1-5; 7 bases agree with TRBD1. CDR1 and CDR2 (germline): LGHNA, YNFKEQ. Trimming removed 2 bases from V and 5 bases from J; junction bases left unmatched: 6. CDR3 size: 15 residues. CDR3 sequence reads: CASSQRGQGDQPQHF. The CDR3 nucleotides are TGTGCCAGCAGCCAAAGGGGGCAGGGAGATCAGCCCCAGCATTTT.

The count of this clonotype is one. The chain carries TRBV7-9 and TRBJ2-1; D perhaps matches TRBD1 (6 bases). The CDR3 runs to 15 residues. Looked up from germline, CDR1 is SEHNR and CDR2 is FQNEAQ (reference sequence). Trimming shortened V by 5 bases and J by 7 bases, and 18 bases separated the two germline ends. The CDR3 is CASSHDRMPQNEQFF. The CDR3 coding sequence is TGTGCCAGCAGCCACGACAGGATGCCGCAAAATGAGCAGTTCTTC.

The sample holds a few counts of this clonotype. The J gene is TRBJ2-3, the V gene TRBV6-1; TRBD2 matches at 12 bases. The CDR3 runs to 17 residues. Germline lookup yields CDR1 MNHNS and CDR2 SASEGT. The V segment lost 6 bases and the J segment 2 bases; nucleotides outside the gene matches: 9. CDR3 protein: CASSSATSGGLTDTQYF. As DNA, the CDR3 is TGTGCCAGCAGCTCAGCGACTAGCGGGGGCCTCACAGATACGCAGTATTTT.

This clonotype was recorded a few times. The chain combines TRBV20-1 with TRBJ2-6; possible D gene TRBD2, 6 bases. The V gene's germline CDR1 is DFQATT and CDR2 SNEGSKA (reference sequence). CDR3 length equals 16 residues. V was clipped by 8 bases and J by 0 bases, with 17 bases between them. DNA for the CDR3: TGCAGTTTGGCAAGGAGGGCGTTCTCTGGGGCCAACGTCCTGACTTTC. Its translation is CSLARRAFSGANVLTF.